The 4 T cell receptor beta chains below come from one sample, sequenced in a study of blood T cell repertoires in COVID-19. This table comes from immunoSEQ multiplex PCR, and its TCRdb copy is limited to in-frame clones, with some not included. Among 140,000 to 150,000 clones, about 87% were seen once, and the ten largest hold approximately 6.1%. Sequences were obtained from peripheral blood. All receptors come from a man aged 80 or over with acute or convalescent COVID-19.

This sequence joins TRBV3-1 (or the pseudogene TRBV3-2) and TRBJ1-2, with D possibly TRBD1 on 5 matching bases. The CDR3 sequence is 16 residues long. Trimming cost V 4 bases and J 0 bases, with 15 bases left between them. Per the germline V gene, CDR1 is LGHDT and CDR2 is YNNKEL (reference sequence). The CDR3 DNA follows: TGTGCCAGCAGCCCCCAAGGAGGGGATACTAACTATGGCTACACCTTC. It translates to CASSPQGGDTNYGYTF.

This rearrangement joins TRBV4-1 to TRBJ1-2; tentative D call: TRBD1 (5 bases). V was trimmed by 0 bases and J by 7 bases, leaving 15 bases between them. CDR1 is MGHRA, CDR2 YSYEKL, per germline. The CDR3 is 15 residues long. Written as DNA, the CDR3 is TGCGCCAGCAGCCAAGATGGGGCAGGGCTGGGTGGCTACACCTTC. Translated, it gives CASSQDGAGLGGYTF.

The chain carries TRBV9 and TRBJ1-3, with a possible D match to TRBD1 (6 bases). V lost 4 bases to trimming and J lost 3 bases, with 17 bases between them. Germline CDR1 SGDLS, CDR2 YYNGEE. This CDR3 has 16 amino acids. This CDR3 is CASSPSGGGGGNTIYF. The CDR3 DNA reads TGTGCCAGCAGCCCCTCGGGCGGGGGCGGTGGAAACACCATATATTTT.

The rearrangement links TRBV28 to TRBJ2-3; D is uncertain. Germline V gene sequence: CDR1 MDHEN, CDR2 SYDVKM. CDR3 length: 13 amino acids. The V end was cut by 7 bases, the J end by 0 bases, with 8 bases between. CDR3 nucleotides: TGTGCCAGCAATGAGGCGAGCACAGATACGCAGTATTTT. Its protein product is CASNEASTDTQYF.